This TCR beta chain was retrieved from a study of cytomegalovirus exposure and HLA in healthy donors (dated by TCRdb to about 2017). Some background on the complete study: According to an earlier analysis of 550 to 700 of the donors, 200 million or so T cells yielded 100 million or so unique TCR beta sequences and about 300 Gb of sequence data. The genetic ancestry cluster associated with self-reported Caucasian donors included around four fifths of the roughly 360 genotyped donors. Both class I and class II loci were covered by HLA typing, at four-digit resolution. A later analysis re-analyzed previously published TCR beta repertoires from roughly 630 donors and added high-resolution HLA genotyping to study TCR occurrence patterns. Besides the first cohort of 666 subjects, a separate validation cohort made up of over 95 different subjects was used. An earlier analysis of 587 of the donors used high-throughput TCR beta sequencing to judge whether each TCR beta V gene segment behaved as functional or pseudogenic. Because of strong linkage in the cohort, four or five DR-DQ haplotypes were treated as single units for association and clustering. Using immunosequencing, the study profiled T cell repertoires from about 620 subjects and related those repertoires to cytomegalovirus serostatus. On average, around 200,000 unique TCR beta nucleotide sequences were sequenced per donor among a few hundred genotyped donors of the cohort, with around 19% of those sequences being non-productive. A later genetic analysis took genome-wide SNP genotypes for about three fifths of the 666 donors and used that subset as a discovery cohort. Typing coverage differed by locus: A, B, C, DRB1 and DQB1 were typed in about 629-630 donors, DQA1 in 500 to 550, DPA1 in roughly 590, and DPB1 in around 440. In the later analysis, no new phenotypic data were used to find candidate immune exposures; instead, reliance was placed on TCR beta sequences and their occurrence across donors. To predict cytomegalovirus infection status, the study combined high-throughput TCR immunosequencing, statistical association of individual TCRs with disease status, and machine learning. Approximately 310 gigabases of sequencing data and roughly 90 million unique TCR sequences were included in an early release covering 500 to 750 HLA-typed donors. The aim of the study was to test whether cataloging public T cell receptors could identify signatures of past pathogen exposure. Donor age, sex, ethnicity and CMV serostatus were compiled together with the repertoire data. Every discovery cohort repertoire had been produced on one sequencing platform.

The CDR3 contains 13 residues, cysteine and phenylalanine counted. The kept DNA is CDR3 alone, 39 bases in frame from the first base. As encoded in the germline V gene, CDR1 is MNHNS while CDR2 is SASEGT. The V end loses 7 bases and the J end loses 0 bases, and a stretch of 7 bases separates them. The investigation overall reported the following: Assigning TCR associations to individual alleles was difficult when HLA alleles, especially DR and DQ, strongly co-occurred. Sequencing depth was assumed to be roughly uniform across donors in the presence/absence analyses, though that assumption may not hold. A further reported finding was that TCR beta sequences accurately predicted the HLA-A and HLA-B alleles for most subjects in the first cohort. According to a later analysis, TCR association rates differed among HLA loci, with DRB1 alleles showing the most associated TCRs and HLA-C alleles showing the fewest. The cohort was sequenced for TCR beta chains only, and without alpha or paired-chain data the features that could be detected were limited. In a later analysis, around 17,000 TCR beta sequences were associated with specific HLA alleles at a false discovery rate of 0.05. In a later analysis, most CMV-associated TCR beta chains were found to appear HLA-restricted, with HLA associations seemingly driven largely by CMV exposure. Most TCR sequences were seen in very few donors, while some public TCRs were found in many individuals. Because counts were too low, 15 to 20 rarely observed V segments, including chromosome 9 orphons, were excluded from the earlier analysis of 587 of the donors. Some IMGT-functional V segments, including TRBV6-2 and TRBV6-3, could not be told apart with the 87-base-pair reads, so those segments were excluded. Linkage disequilibrium might explain the correlated functional status among segregating V segments, but an unknown experimental factor could not be ruled out. In an earlier analysis of approximately 590 of the donors, most TCR beta V segments were observed in productive rearrangements about 87% or about 30% of the time, broadly matching IMGT annotations. An association between a missense DCLRE1C variant and V-gene and J-gene trimming of TCR beta chains was found in a later genetic analysis and replicated in an independent cohort. According to the authors, the approach could potentially be generalized to other disease states and immunological phenotypes. According to a later genetic analysis, donors in an Asian-associated ancestry cluster had fewer N-insertions in productive TCRs than the roughly 700-donor mean. A cluster of highly shared sequence variants was judged likely to represent a technical artifact of the sequencing pipeline. In a later analysis, HLA-associated TCR beta chains were found to be more clonally expanded and to have lower generation probabilities than equally common non-associated chains. The classifier was reported to diagnose cytomegalovirus status with high specificity and sensitivity in both the original cohort and the validation cohort. A later analysis reported that several top co-occurrence clusters appeared linked to parvovirus B19, influenza, CMV and Epstein-Barr virus. CMV serostatus was the only immune exposure information available for the cohort. In vitro tests confirmed that a few of the cytomegalovirus-associated TCR beta chains recognize cytomegalovirus antigens. HLA typing was unavailable for some donors at each locus, so association tests used only the typed subset. The study gave a list of about 170 TCR beta chains associated with cytomegalovirus.

In total, approximately 690 healthy bone marrow donors made up the cohort. Cohort members were all nominally healthy when sampled, although unrecorded immune exposures were likely present. The donor was CMV seronegative and belonged to the group of 380 or so seronegative cohort members. A peripheral blood sample was provided by each donor, and peripheral blood mononuclear cells were used for TCR beta sequencing. Genomic DNA extraction from the blood cell samples was performed with the Qiagen DNeasy Blood Extraction Kit. Concerning this clone: The target of this receptor is not known. Nothing much larger sits one base from this clone, and base qualities are not available.

Libraries were constructed by the immunoSEQ multiplex PCR assay. For the multiplex PCR, a mixture combining 60 forward primers for TCR Vbeta segments and 13 reverse primers for TCR Jbeta segments was used. A multiplex PCR assay on genomic DNA amplified the CDR3 region of rearranged TCR beta genes. The Illumina HiSeq System was used to sequence the amplified TCR beta libraries as 87-base-pair reads. Under the source paper's analysis protocol: A later analysis counted 75 million to 100 million unique TCR beta chains across the 666 repertoires, and some 11 million of these chains were shared by at least two donors. Raw reads were error-corrected and collapsed into unique sequences with a nearest-neighbor algorithm that merged closely related sequences to remove PCR and sequencing errors. To assign V, D and J gene segments, CDR3 sequences were aligned to IMGT reference sequences. For a sequence to be retained, a match of at least six nucleotides was required to both a V gene segment and a J gene segment. Rearrangements were called productive when the CDR3 lacked stop codons and stayed in frame with V and J; all others were non-productive. Following IMGT convention, CDR3 was defined as the stretch from the second conserved V-encoded cysteine to the conserved J-encoded phenylalanine. The earlier analysis of fewer than 750 of the donors excluded sequences that lacked an unambiguous match to a single V gene segment. In an earlier analysis of about 590 of the donors, a V segment was called functional when productive rearrangements were above 56.7%, and segregating when the standard deviation between donors exceeded 5%. A statistical classification framework was built for diagnosing cytomegalovirus status from the catalog of TCR beta chain sequences. V and J gene assignment, in a later analysis, came from comparing TCR nucleotide sequences with IMGT/GENE-DB human TR gene sequences. The TCRdist pipeline was used in a later analysis to assign CDR3 sequences and most-parsimonious VDJ recombination scenarios. A later analysis defined each TCR beta chain by its CDR3 amino acid sequence plus V-gene family, and excluded reads lacking a unique V-gene family. As a way to deal with suspected cross-contamination and a sequencing artifact, a later analysis dropped 500 to 700 nucleotide sequences that were highly shared and had low generation probability. In a later analysis, a clonal expansion index for each public chain was calculated from normalized within-repertoire ranks of inferred template counts. A later analysis computed generation probabilities with a VDJ recombination model fitted to out-of-frame rearrangements, and checked the results against IGoR. Hypergeometric tests were used in a later analysis to score TCR-TCR, TCR-HLA and TCR-CMV co-occurrence, with a repertoire-size bias correction applied to the TCR pairs. A later analysis estimated false discovery rates by permuting HLA or CMV assignments 20 times. A later analysis grouped co-occurring TCRs with DBSCAN, adding TCRdist sequence similarity when clustering within HLA-allele-positive subsets. Repertoires with fewer than 30,000 or more than 120,000 public chains were left out of co-occurrence clustering, as were a few repertoires with anomalous nucleotide sharing. This immuneACCESS table, as held by TCRdb, lists in-frame sequences with V and J called but not all clones. Of the missing ones, under half trace to an unresolved V gene in checked studies; the others have no known cause. The V and J calls and the clone size are those of that table, but D and trimming were determined from the DNA. Within this sample are about 170,000 clones, with roughly 80% of them counted one time only. Around 2.3% of the sample rests with the top ten.

The sequencing sample was made of PBMCs. The chain joins TRBV6-1 to TRBJ2-1, with no confidently assigned D gene. The TCR originated in a male donor in good health and CMV-seronegative. The nucleotide sequence reads as follows: TGTGCCAGCACGCGGAGCTCCTACAATGAGCAGTTCTTC. Its protein reads: CASTRSSYNEQFF.